The TCR beta chain described here comes from a study of radiation and T cells in renal cell carcinoma. General study findings and limits: Pretreatment tumor biopsies were lacking, so baseline clonotypes are unknown.

Time point denoted: blood 4 weeks post-SBRT, at nephrectomy. As to treatment: 15 Gy SBRT to primary tumor, nephrectomy 4 weeks later. Nephrectomy followed 15 Gy stereotactic body radiation by 4 weeks. Blood was sampled at baseline, 2 weeks and 4 weeks after SBRT. The patient's renal cell carcinoma had clear cell pathology. Note on this clone: Its antigen is unidentified.

The CDR3 extends over 16 amino acids. V lost 6 bases and J lost 4; bases outside the gene matches: 12. The germline V gene has CDR1 SNHLY and CDR2 FYNNEI. The method was immunoSEQ multiplex PCR; TCRdb's version includes in-frame clones alone and lacks a portion of them. The sample holds roughly 61,000 clones; approximately 80% are singletons and the top ten take 6% to 7%. This receptor was identified in a man aged 55-75 years with renal cell carcinoma. V and J are TRBV2 and TRBJ1-5; 7 nucleotides align to TRBD1. The starting material was blood, obtained from a patient whose treatment included radiotherapy and nephrectomy. CDR3 region: CASSHSDRVGNQPQHF. As DNA, the CDR3 is TGTGCCAGCAGCCATAGCGACAGGGTAGGGAATCAGCCCCAGCATTTT.